These 2 T cell receptor beta chains originate from one sample sequenced in a study of T-cell reconstitution after alpha-beta-depleted transplantation in children (TCRdb year 2016). The method behind the library was PCR. Sequencing used an Illumina HiSeq 2500. To normalize quantification of the TCRbeta repertoire, the TCR libraries were built with molecular barcoding that relied on unique molecular identifiers. In TCRdb, the public reads were trimmed at Q25 with fastp and aligned with MiXCR, with productive beta chains retained. Here each entry gathers all rows of one CDR3 protein and keeps the most common genes and DNA. The sample table shows some 400,000 distinct CDR3 sequences, and around 21% are seen once. The leading ten clones occupy less than 4.5% of the sample. This sample comprised PBMCs from the stem cell graft donor, obtained from the stem cell graft. These receptors all stem from a human donor who donated a stem cell graft to a child with acute myeloid leukemia.

The rearrangement uses TRBV6-5 and TRBJ2-7; possible D gene TRBD2, 6 bases. The CDR3 extends over 15 amino acids. The V gene lost 2 bases and the J gene lost 2 bases, with 13 bases spanning the gap. CDR1 and CDR2 from the germline V gene are MNHEY and SVGAGI. In nucleotides, the CDR3 is TGTGCCAGCAGTTACGCCAGCGGGTCCCCCTACGAGCAGTACTTC. Residues: CASSYASGSPYEQYF.

Many counts were recorded for this clonotype. The chain joins TRBV7-2 to TRBJ2-6; TRBD1 or TRBD2 may be the D gene (6 bases each). V lost 3 bases, J lost 1 base, and 10 bases lay in between. Germline V gene data show CDR1 as SGHTA and CDR2 as FQGNSA. CDR3 length: 16 amino acids. CDR3 coding DNA: TGTGCCAGCAGCTTGACAGGAGGGTCTGGGGCCAACGTCCTGACTTTC. Its protein product is CASSLTGGSGANVLTF.